One and the same sample provided the 18 T cell receptor beta chains below, sequenced in a study of spatial heterogeneity in lung cancer. TCRdb redid the calling of the 5' RACE reads with MiXCR, one entry per CDR3 protein. This table has roughly 690 distinct CDR3 sequences, 15% to 20% appearing once. These receptors' antigens are unknown. Study conclusions and caveats: Intratumoral expanded alpha and beta TCR counts were found to track tumor mutation counts.

Time point specified: sample taken at primary tumor resection. The source was lung tumor tissue, collected at surgery. The origin of the receptors is a male donor with early-stage non-small cell lung cancer.

This chain links TRBV3-1 with TRBJ2-2; TRBD1 matches at 7 bases. The CDR3 length is 14 residues. J was trimmed by 3 bases and V by 3 bases; bases with no gene match: 1. CDR1 LGHDT and CDR2 YNNKEL come from the germline V gene (reference sequence). The CDR3 is CASSQGTDTGELFF. In DNA form, the CDR3 reads TGTGCCAGCAGCCAGGGGACAGACACCGGGGAGCTGTTTTTT.

This clonotype rates as medium-sized. This chain joins TRBV9 and TRBJ2-7; 7 positions match TRBD1. Losses at the gene ends were 2 bases for V and 3 bases for J; bases not matched to a gene: 5. There are 14 residues in the CDR3. Looked up from germline, CDR1 is SGDLS and CDR2 is YYNGEE. The CDR3 sequence is CASSVGTANYEQYF. In nucleotides, the CDR3 is TGTGCCAGCAGCGTGGGGACAGCGAACTACGAGCAGTACTTC.

This clonotype rates as medium-sized. V gene TRBV29-1 combines with J gene TRBJ2-3; tentatively, D is TRBD2 (6 bases). V gave up 4 bases and J gave up 0 bases, with 8 bases separating them. This CDR3 has 13 amino acids. From germline, CDR1 is SQVTM and CDR2 ANQGSEA. Here the CDR3 reads CSVGGDSTDTQYF. CDR3 coding DNA: TGCAGCGTTGGGGGGGATAGCACAGATACGCAGTATTTT.

This clonotype is labeled medium-sized. The CDR3 spells CATSNLGTGEDGNEQFF. In DNA form, the CDR3 reads TGTGCCACCAGTAACCTCGGTACAGGGGAAGATGGCAATGAGCAGTTCTTC. The chain combines TRBV24-1 with TRBJ2-1; 7 bases line up with TRBD1. The germline V gene encodes CDR1 KGHDR and CDR2 SFDVKD. This CDR3 is built from 17 residues. V was pared by 6 bases and J by 6 bases, with 16 bases of the junction left unmatched.

This clonotype was recorded a few times. The chain couples TRBV27 to TRBJ1-2; D is unresolved. The CDR3 loop spans 11 amino acids. V was pared by 10 bases and J by 1 base, with 7 bases between. CDR1 MNHEY and CDR2 SMNVEV come from the germline V gene (reference sequence). CDR3 amino acids: CATIFNYGYTF. DNA for the CDR3: TGTGCCACCATATTTAACTATGGCTACACCTTC.

The V gene is TRBV5-4, the J gene TRBJ2-7; no reliable D call. The CDR3 has 11 residues. Trimming pared 1 base from V and 5 bases from J, leaving 4 bases between. Germline CDR1 and CDR2: SGHNT and YYREEE (reference sequence). Written as DNA, the CDR3 is TGTGCCAGCAGCTTGAACGACGAGCAGTACTTC. Protein sequence: CASSLNDEQYF.

By proportion, this clonotype is medium-sized (0.01 to 0.1%). The rearrangement links TRBV5-1 to TRBJ2-1; 7 bases map to TRBD2. V lost 7 bases and J lost 15; bases outside the gene matches: 10. Germline CDR1 is SGHRS and CDR2 is YFSETQ. The CDR3 consists of 11 residues. CDR3 in DNA: TGCGCCAGCGGCCACGGGGGGATGGCGTTCTTC. Translating it yields CASGHGGMAFF.

CDR3 loop: CSASSVGAAEAFF. The CDR3 coding sequence is TGCAGCGCCAGCTCGGTGGGGGCCGCTGAAGCTTTCTTT. V is TRBV29-1 and J is TRBJ1-1, with TRBD1 as a possible D gene (6 bases). The CDR3 is 13 residues long. Germline V CDR1 and CDR2: SQVTM, ANQGSEA. Between the trimmed V and J ends, which lost 7 bases and 6 bases, there was a span of 18 bases.

In this sample, this clonotype is large. In DNA, the CDR3 is TGTGCCAGCTCGCCTACAGGGGGCGCCAACTATGGCTACACCTTC. It translates to CASSPTGGANYGYTF. The rearrangement links TRBV18 to TRBJ1-2, with 9 bases fitting TRBD1. Losses at the gene ends were 6 bases for V and 2 bases for J; bases not matched to a gene: 7. The length of the CDR3 is 15 residues. Germline CDR1 KGHSH, CDR2 LQKENI.

In its sample, this clonotype was seen a few times. The gene calls are TRBV6-5 and TRBJ2-7; 15 bases are shared with TRBD2. CDR3 size: 18 residues. V lost 4 bases and J lost 2; bases outside the gene matches: 9. Germline V gene data show CDR1 as MNHEY and CDR2 as SVGAGI. The CDR3 nucleotides are TGTGCCAGCAGTTTAGGACTAGCGGGAGGGCGAAGAGCCTACGAGCAGTACTTC. This encodes CASSLGLAGGRRAYEQYF.

This clonotype rates as medium-sized. This sequence joins TRBV5-4 and TRBJ2-2, with 11 bases matching TRBD2. CDR1 and CDR2 from the germline V gene are SGHNT and YYREEE (reference sequence). The V segment lost 6 bases and the J segment 4 bases; nucleotides outside the gene matches: 5. The CDR3 contains 15 residues. CDR3: CASTVGTSGTGELFF. The CDR3 DNA reads TGTGCCAGCACCGTAGGGACTAGCGGCACCGGGGAGCTGTTTTTT.

This clonotype was seen only a few times. CDR3 nucleotide sequence: TGCGCCAGCAGCTTGTTTGGACAGGGGCTTTCCGGGACTAGCGGGAGTGATCGCACAGATACGCAGTATTTT. Translation: CASSLFGQGLSGTSGSDRTDTQYF. J is TRBJ2-3 and V is TRBV5-1; TRBD2 matches 14 bases. The CDR3 consists of 24 residues. V lost 1 base and J lost 1; bases outside the gene matches: 23. Germline V gene data show CDR1 as SGHRS and CDR2 as YFSETQ.

By its share, this clonotype is medium-sized. The V gene is TRBV20-1, the J gene TRBJ2-7; 10 nucleotides line up with TRBD2. The CDR3 spans 15 residues. The germline gives CDR1 DFQATT, CDR2 SNEGSKA (reference sequence). V lost 3 bases and J lost 4; bases outside the gene matches: 9. The CDR3 region has the DNA TGCAGTGCTAGTCCTCTAGCGGGGGTCAAATACGAGCAGTACTTC. This codes for CSASPLAGVKYEQYF.

This clonotype is medium-sized in the sample. The J gene is TRBJ2-7, the V gene TRBV20-1; possibly TRBD1 for D (5 bases). This CDR3 contains 12 residues. Germline V gene lookup returns CDR1 DFQATT and CDR2 SNEGSKA (reference sequence). V lost 6 bases to trimming and J lost 3 bases, with 12 bases between them. The CDR3 DNA sequence: TGCAGTGCCAAAGGGGCTGTCTACGAGCAGTACTTC. Its translation: CSAKGAVYEQYF.

By frequency in the sample, this clonotype is large (0.1 to 1%). The rearrangement uses TRBV20-1 and TRBJ2-7; D tentatively fits TRBD1 or TRBD2 (6 bases each). The CDR3 extends over 13 amino acids. Germline V gene lookup returns CDR1 DFQATT and CDR2 SNEGSKA (reference sequence). V shed 7 bases and J shed 2 bases, with 15 bases lying between them. The CDR3 nucleotides are TGCAGTGTCCCCGGGGGCACAGCCTACGAGCAGTACTTC. This encodes CSVPGGTAYEQYF.

In its sample, this clonotype ranks as medium-sized. The rearrangement links TRBV6-5 to TRBJ1-5; 9 bases are a match to TRBD1. Looked up from germline, CDR1 is MNHEY and CDR2 is SVGAGI. CDR3 length equals 17 residues. V shed 5 bases and J 4 bases; nucleotides not matched to a gene: 12. The CDR3, as DNA: TGTGCCAGCAGTCCCAGGGGACAGGGAGTTAGGAATCAGCCCCAGCATTTT. Protein: CASSPRGQGVRNQPQHF.

This clonotype is classed as medium-sized. The V and J genes are TRBV9 and TRBJ1-2, with D possibly TRBD1 on 6 matching bases. V was clipped by 4 bases and J by 0 bases, with 16 bases between them. Germline assignment: CDR1 SGDLS and CDR2 YYNGEE. The CDR3 extends over 16 amino acids. CDR3 nucleotide sequence: TGTGCCAGCAGCCCCTGGACAGCCAGAGCTAACTATGGCTACACCTTC. It is translated as CASSPWTARANYGYTF.

The chain has TRBV27 and TRBJ1-6, with D perhaps matching TRBD1 (5 bases). Germline CDR1 reads MNHEY; CDR2 reads SMNVEV (reference sequence). CDR3 length: 15 amino acids. V was cut by 8 bases and J by 10 bases, with 21 bases left in between. DNA for the CDR3: TGTGCCAGCGGCACTCGGACCCAGGGAGGGTCACCCCTCCACTTT. This codes for CASGTRTQGGSPLHF.